The rows below give T cell receptor beta chains drawn from one sample of a study of tumor-infiltrating lymphocytes in primary liver carcinoma. TCRdb processed the multiplex PCR reads anew with MiXCR; each CDR3 protein has one entry. The sample holds under 110,000 distinct CDR3 sequences; approximately 70% are singletons and the top ten take 10% to 15%. Sequences were obtained from liver tumor tissue from sampling region 2. All receptors come from a woman aged 60-70 years with primary liver carcinoma and hepatitis B virus infection. Each CDR3 is given with its conserved first and last residue. The D gene is left open where the match is weak. For some rows the clone size is stated as once, few or many, or as a class when expanded; others skip it.

TRBV4-1	TRBD2	TRBJ2-3	.	TGCACCAGCAGCCACCGGGAGGGCCCAGATACGCACTATTTT	CTSSHREGPDTHYF
TRBV14	TRBD2	TRBJ2-7	.	TGTGCCAGTGGCCAACTAGCGGGAGCAGGGCAGTACTTC	CASGQLAGAGQYF
TRBV10-3	.	TRBJ1-1	.	TGTGCCATCAGTGAGCCAGGATGTGAAGCTTTCTTT	CAISEPGCEAFF
TRBV7-8	TRBD1	TRBJ1-3	many	TGTGCCAGCAGCTCCAGACGAAGCCGGGACAGGGGGGCTGGAAACACCATATATTTT	CASSSRRSRDRGAGNTIYF
TRBV28	.	TRBJ2-7	.	TGTGCCAGCGGTTTATTGCCGGAGAACAGTCCTGGCGAGCAGTACTTC	CASGLLPENSPGEQYF
TRBV5-1	.	TRBJ2-7	many	TGCGCCAGCAGCTTGGCCGCCGTAGGCTACGAGCAGTACTTC	CASSLAAVGYEQYF
TRBV24-1	TRBD2	TRBJ2-1	.	TGTGCCACCAGTGACCCGGGACTAGCGGGAGTCGGGTACGGGCAGTTCTTC	CATSDPGLAGVGYGQFF
TRBV18	.	TRBJ1-2	.	TGTGCCAGCTCACCGGAGCAGACTAGTGGCTACACCTTC	CASSPEQTSGYTF
TRBV5-1	.	TRBJ2-1	.	TGCGCCAACAGCCCCCTGGCGGACAGGGCAGGGACTAGTAGGAAGCGTGAGCAGTTCTTC	CANSPLADRAGTSRKREQFF
TRBV7-9	.	TRBJ2-7	.	TGTGCCAGCAGCCCCATCTCCGAGAAGTACTTC	CASSPISEKYF
TRBV7-9	TRBD1	TRBJ2-7	many	TGTGCCAGCAGCTCCCCGAACAGGGGTACCAACGAGCAGTACTTC	CASSSPNRGTNEQYF
TRBV29-1	TRBD2	TRBJ2-7	few	TGCAGCGTTGCCCTAGGGACTAGCGGCTACGGGCAGTACTTC	CSVALGTSGYGQYF
TRBV7-9	.	TRBJ1-1	.	TGTGCCAGTAGCCCCCCGACAGGCTCTGACACTGAAGCTTTCTTT	CASSPPTGSDTEAFF
TRBV11-2	.	TRBJ2-7	.	TGTGCCAGCAGCTTAGACCCTAGCCATACGTCCAAGCAGTACTTC	CASSLDPSHTSKQYF
TRBV20-1	TRBD2	TRBJ2-7	.	TGCAGTGCTAGAATGGCTAGCGGGGCCTACGAGCACTACTTC	CSARMASGAYEHYF
TRBV7-9	.	TRBJ2-5	few	TGTGCCAGCAGTCTAGCCTCAGATACCCAGTACTTC	CASSLASDTQYF
TRBV28	TRBD1	TRBJ1-2	.	TGTGCCAGCACCCCGCGCAGGACAGGGGTCCGGGGCTACACCTTC	CASTPRRTGVRGYTF
TRBV11-2	.	TRBJ2-5	once	TGTCTCAGCAGCTTAGGGCTGGGATCGCAAGAGACCCAGTACTTC	CLSSLGLGSQETQYF
TRBV12-3/TRBV12-4	TRBD2	TRBJ2-1	many	TGTGCCAGCAGGCGAGGACTAGCGGGAGGGAATGAGCAGTTCTTC	CASRRGLAGGNEQFF
TRBV11-2	.	TRBJ1-6	.	TGTGCCAACAGCTTAGATTCGGGGAACAATTCACCCCTCCACTTT	CANSLDSGNNSPLHF
TRBV11-2	.	TRBJ2-4	.	TGTGCCAGCAGCTTAGATGCTTGGGGGCACGACATTCGGTACTTC	CASSLDAWGHDIRYF
TRBV28	.	TRBJ1-1	many	TGTGCCAGCAGTTTACTCTCGGGGAACACTGAAGCTTTCTTT	CASSLLSGNTEAFF
TRBV12-3/TRBV12-4	TRBD2	TRBJ2-5	.	TGTGCCAGCAACACACTAGCGGGAATGGGAGAGACCCAGTACTTC	CASNTLAGMGETQYF
TRBV11-2	.	TRBJ2-3	.	TGTGTCAGCAGCCTCATCCTTAACACAGATACGCAGTATTTT	CVSSLILNTDTQYF
TRBV4-1	.	TRBJ2-7	.	TGCGCCAGCAACCAAGATACGTCGGGGCCCCCTAGGGACGAGCAGTACTTC	CASNQDTSGPPRDEQYF
TRBV11-1	TRBD2	TRBJ2-1	medium-sized	TGTGCCAGCAGCTTAAGTCCGGCTAGCGGGAGGTTCGGCAATGAGCAGTTCTTC	CASSLSPASGRFGNEQFF
TRBV29-1	TRBD2	TRBJ2-5	.	TGCAGCGTTGAGGGGACTAGCGGGAGGGAGGCCCAGTATTTC	CSVEGTSGREAQYF
TRBV11-2	.	TRBJ2-3	.	TGTGCCAGCAGCTCGAGACTAGAGGGGCCAGATACGCAGTATTTT	CASSSRLEGPDTQYF
TRBV10-3	.	TRBJ1-5	once	TGTGCCATCTCGACGACAAATCAACACCAGCATTTT	CAISTTNQHQHF
TRBV28	TRBD1	TRBJ2-7	few	TGTGCCAGCAACCCAGGACAGGGCTCCTACGAGCAGTACTTC	CASNPGQGSYEQYF
TRBV4-2	.	TRBJ1-2	many	TGTGCCAGCAGCCAAGATCTGATGGGGGGAAATGGCTACACCTTC	CASSQDLMGGNGYTF
TRBV28	.	TRBJ2-3	.	TGTGCCAACAGTTTTGTGGATTACATAGATACGCAGTATTTT	CANSFVDYIDTQYF
TRBV5-1	.	TRBJ2-2	many	TGCGCCAGCAGCTTCGGGGACCGGAACACCGGGGAGCTGTTTTTT	CASSFGDRNTGELFF
TRBV12-3/TRBV12-4	.	TRBJ2-1	many	TGTGCCAGCAGTCTAACTGGGGAGCAGTTCTTC	CASSLTGEQFF
TRBV18	TRBD2	TRBJ2-1	.	TGTGCCAGCTTACCGGGACTAGCGGGACCTAATTCAGGAAATGAGCAGTTCTTC	CASLPGLAGPNSGNEQFF
TRBV7-9	.	TRBJ2-2	once	TGTGTCAGCAGCTTTTGGATGACGAACACCGGGGAGCTGTTTTTT	CVSSFWMTNTGELFF
TRBV19	TRBD1	TRBJ1-1	few	TGTGCCAGTAGTACGACAGGGAGGACTGAAGCTTTCTTT	CASSTTGRTEAFF
TRBV14	.	TRBJ1-4	.	TGTGCCGGCAGCCAAGGAAACCGGCCAGATCGGGCAACTAAAGAAAAACTGTTTTTT	CAGSQGNRPDRATKEKLFF
TRBV12-3/TRBV12-4	TRBD1	TRBJ1-6	.	TGTGCCAGTAGTCGTCGACAGGGGGGAAATTCACCCCCCCACTTT	CASSRRQGGNSPPHF
TRBV4-1	.	TRBJ2-1	.	TGCGCCAGCATCTCCGACCTCAGCTCCTACAATGAGCAGTTCTTC	CASISDLSSYNEQFF
TRBV6-2/TRBV6-3	TRBD2	TRBJ2-5	.	TGTGCCAGCAGTCACCTCTCTATAGCGGGACCACAAGAGACCCAGTATTTC	CASSHLSIAGPQETQYF